This T cell receptor beta chain derives from a study of blood T cell repertoires in COVID-19. The method was immunoSEQ multiplex PCR; TCRdb's version includes in-frame clones alone and lacks a portion of them. Of approximately 190,000 clones in the sample, around nine tenths were seen once. This CDR3 has 17 residues. From germline, CDR1 is MDHEN and CDR2 SYDVKM. Trimming removed 1 base at V and 1 base at J, with 13 bases between. The sequence was obtained from a woman in her thirties or forties who had recovered from COVID-19. The chain couples TRBV28 to TRBJ2-2, with D maybe TRBD2 (6 bases). Sequencing was done on a sample of peripheral blood. CDR3 nucleotide sequence: TGTGCCAGCAGTTTATCCTTAGCGGAGATGAACACCGGGGAGCTGTTTTTT. Its protein is CASSLSLAEMNTGELFF.